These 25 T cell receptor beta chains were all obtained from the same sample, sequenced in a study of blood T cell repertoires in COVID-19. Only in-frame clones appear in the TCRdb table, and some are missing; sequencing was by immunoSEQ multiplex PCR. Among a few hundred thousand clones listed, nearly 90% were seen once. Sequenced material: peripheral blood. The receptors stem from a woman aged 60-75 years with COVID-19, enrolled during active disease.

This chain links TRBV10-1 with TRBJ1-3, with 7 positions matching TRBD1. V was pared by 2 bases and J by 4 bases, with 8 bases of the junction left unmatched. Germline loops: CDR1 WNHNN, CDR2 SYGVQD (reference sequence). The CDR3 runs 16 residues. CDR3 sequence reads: CASSEGYRGTGNTIYF. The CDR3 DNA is TGCGCCAGCAGTGAGGGTTACAGGGGAACAGGAAACACCATATATTTT.

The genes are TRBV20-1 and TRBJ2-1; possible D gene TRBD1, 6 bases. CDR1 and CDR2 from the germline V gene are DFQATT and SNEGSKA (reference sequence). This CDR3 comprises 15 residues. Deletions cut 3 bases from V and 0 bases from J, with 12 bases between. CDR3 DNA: TGCAGTGCTAGTAGACCAGGGGTCTCCTACAATGAGCAGTTCTTC. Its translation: CSASRPGVSYNEQFF.

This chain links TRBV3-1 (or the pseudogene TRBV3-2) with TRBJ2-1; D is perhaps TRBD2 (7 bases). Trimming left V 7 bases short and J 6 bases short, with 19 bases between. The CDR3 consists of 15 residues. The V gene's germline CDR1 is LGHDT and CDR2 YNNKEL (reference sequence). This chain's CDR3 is CASTNNGGAFNEQFF. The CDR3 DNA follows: TGTGCCAGCACCAACAATGGGGGGGCCTTCAATGAGCAGTTCTTC.

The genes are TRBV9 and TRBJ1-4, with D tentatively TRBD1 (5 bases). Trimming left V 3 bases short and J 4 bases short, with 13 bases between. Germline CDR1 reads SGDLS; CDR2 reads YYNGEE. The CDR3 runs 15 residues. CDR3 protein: CASSALGGSNEKLFF. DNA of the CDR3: TGTGCCAGCAGCGCCCTGGGGGGAAGTAATGAAAAACTGTTTTTT.

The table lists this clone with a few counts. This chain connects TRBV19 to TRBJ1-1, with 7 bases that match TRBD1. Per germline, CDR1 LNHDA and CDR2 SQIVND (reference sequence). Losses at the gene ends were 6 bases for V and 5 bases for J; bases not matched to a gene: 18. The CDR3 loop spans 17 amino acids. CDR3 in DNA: TGTGCCAGTAGAACAGGGGCGAAGCGTTGGGTCAATACTGAAGCTTTCTTT. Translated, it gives CASRTGAKRWVNTEAFF.

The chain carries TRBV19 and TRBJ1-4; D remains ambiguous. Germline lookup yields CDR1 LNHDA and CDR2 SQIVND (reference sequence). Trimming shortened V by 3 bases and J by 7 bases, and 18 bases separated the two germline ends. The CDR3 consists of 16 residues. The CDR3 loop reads CASSMPGQALGEKLFF. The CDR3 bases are TGTGCCAGTAGTATGCCCGGTCAGGCGCTTGGTGAAAAACTGTTTTTT.

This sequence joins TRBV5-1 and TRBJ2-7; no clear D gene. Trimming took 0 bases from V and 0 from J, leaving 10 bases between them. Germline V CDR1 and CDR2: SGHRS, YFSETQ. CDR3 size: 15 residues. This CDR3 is CASSLEYRSSYEQYF. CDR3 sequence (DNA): TGCGCCAGCAGCTTGGAATATAGGAGCTCCTACGAGCAGTACTTC.

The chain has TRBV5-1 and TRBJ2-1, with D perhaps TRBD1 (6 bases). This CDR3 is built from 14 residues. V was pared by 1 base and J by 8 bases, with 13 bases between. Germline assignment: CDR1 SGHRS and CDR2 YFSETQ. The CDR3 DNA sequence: TGCGCCAGCAGCTTGCCCTCAGGGGTCCATGAGCAGTTCTTC. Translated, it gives CASSLPSGVHEQFF.

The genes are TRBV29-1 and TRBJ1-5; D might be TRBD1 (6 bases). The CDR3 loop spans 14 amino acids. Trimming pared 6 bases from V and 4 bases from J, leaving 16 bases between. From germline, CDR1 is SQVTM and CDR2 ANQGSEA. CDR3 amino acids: CSVAMGGPNQPQHF. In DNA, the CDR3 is TGCAGCGTGGCCATGGGGGGGCCAAATCAGCCCCAGCATTTT.

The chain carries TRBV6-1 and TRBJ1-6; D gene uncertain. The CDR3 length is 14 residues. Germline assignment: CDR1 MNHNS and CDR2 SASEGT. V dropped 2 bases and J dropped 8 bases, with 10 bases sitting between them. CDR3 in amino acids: CASSENSLDSPLHF. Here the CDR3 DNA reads TGTGCCAGCAGTGAAAACAGTTTAGATTCACCCCTCCACTTT.

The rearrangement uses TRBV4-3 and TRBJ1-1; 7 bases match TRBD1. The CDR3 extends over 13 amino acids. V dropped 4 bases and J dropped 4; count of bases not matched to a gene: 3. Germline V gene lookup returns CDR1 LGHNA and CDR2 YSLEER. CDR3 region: CASSPDRATEAFF. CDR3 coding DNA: TGCGCCAGCAGCCCAGACAGGGCCACTGAAGCTTTCTTT.

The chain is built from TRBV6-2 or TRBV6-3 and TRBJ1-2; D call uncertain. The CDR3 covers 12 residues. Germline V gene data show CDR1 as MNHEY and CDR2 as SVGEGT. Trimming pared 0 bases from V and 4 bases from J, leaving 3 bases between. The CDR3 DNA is TGTGCCAGCAGTTACTCTCGCTATGGCTACACCTTC. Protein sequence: CASSYSRYGYTF.

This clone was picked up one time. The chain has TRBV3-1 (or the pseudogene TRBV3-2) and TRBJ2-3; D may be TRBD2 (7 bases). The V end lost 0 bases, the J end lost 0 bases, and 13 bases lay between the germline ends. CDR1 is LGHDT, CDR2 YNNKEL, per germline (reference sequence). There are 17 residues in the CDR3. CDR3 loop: CASSQDLGGGSTDTQYF. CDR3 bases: TGTGCCAGCAGCCAAGATCTAGGGGGGGGTAGCACAGATACGCAGTATTTT.

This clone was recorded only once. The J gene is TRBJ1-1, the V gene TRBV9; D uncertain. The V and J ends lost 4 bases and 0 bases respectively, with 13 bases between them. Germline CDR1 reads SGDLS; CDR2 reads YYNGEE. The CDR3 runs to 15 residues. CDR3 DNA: TGTGCCAGCAGCCCCCCGCGGATTCTGAACACTGAAGCTTTCTTT. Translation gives CASSPPRILNTEAFF. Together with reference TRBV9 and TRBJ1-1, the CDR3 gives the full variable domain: DSGVTQTPKHLITATGQRVTLRCSPRSGDLSVYWYQQSLDQGLQFLIQYYNGEERAKGNILERFSAQQFPDLHSELNLSSLELGDSALYFCASSPPRILNTEAFFGQGTRLTVV.

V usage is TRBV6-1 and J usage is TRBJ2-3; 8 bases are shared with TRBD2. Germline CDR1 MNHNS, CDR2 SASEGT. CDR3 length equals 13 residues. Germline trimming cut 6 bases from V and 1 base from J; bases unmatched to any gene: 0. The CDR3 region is CASRRGGTDTQYF. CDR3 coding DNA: TGTGCCAGCAGGCGGGGGGGCACAGATACGCAGTATTTT.

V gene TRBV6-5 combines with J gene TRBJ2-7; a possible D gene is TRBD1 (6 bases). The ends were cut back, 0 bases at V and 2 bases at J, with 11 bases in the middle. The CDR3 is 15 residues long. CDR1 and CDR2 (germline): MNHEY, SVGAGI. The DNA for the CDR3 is TGTGCCAGCAGTTACTCGCCTAGGGGGACCTACGAGCAGTACTTC. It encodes CASSYSPRGTYEQYF.

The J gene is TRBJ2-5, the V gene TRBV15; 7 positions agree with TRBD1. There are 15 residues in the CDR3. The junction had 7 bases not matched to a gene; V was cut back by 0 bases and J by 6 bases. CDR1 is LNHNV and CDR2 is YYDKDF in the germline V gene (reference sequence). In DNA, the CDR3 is TGTGCCACCAGCAGAGATCGTGAGGGGGCGAAGACCCAGTACTTC. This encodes CATSRDREGAKTQYF.

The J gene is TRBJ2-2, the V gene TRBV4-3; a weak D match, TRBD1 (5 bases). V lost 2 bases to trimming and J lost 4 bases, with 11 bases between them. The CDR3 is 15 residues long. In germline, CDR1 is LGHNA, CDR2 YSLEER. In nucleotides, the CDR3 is TGCGCCAGCAGCCAAAGAGCAGGGTCCACCGGGGAGCTGTTTTTT. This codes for CASSQRAGSTGELFF.

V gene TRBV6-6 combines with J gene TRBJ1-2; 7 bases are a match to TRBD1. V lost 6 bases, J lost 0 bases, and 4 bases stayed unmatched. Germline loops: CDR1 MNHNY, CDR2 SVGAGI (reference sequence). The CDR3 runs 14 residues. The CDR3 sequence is CASRSQGPNYGYTF. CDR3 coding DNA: TGTGCCAGCAGGTCACAGGGGCCTAACTATGGCTACACCTTC.

The CDR3 sequence is CASSQDLGPRGDRGQPQHF. The CDR3 DNA follows: TGTGCCAGCAGCCAAGATCTGGGTCCCAGGGGGGACCGTGGGCAGCCCCAGCATTTT. The chain joins TRBV4-2 to TRBJ1-5; 7 bases agree with TRBD1. Germline V gene data show CDR1 as LGHNA and CDR2 as YNFKEQ. This CDR3 region has 19 residues. J was trimmed by 7 bases and V by 0 bases; bases with no gene match: 18.

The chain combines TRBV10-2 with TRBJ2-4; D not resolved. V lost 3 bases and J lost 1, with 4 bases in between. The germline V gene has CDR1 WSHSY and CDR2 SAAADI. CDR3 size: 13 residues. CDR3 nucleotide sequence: TGCGCCAGCAGTGACGTGGCCAAAAACATTCAGTACTTC. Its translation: CASSDVAKNIQYF.

CDR3 coding DNA: TGTGCCAGCAGCAGGGACAGAACCCGGGGTGGCTACACCTTC. As protein: CASSRDRTRGGYTF. The chain couples TRBV5-4 to TRBJ1-2, with 7 bases identical to TRBD1. The CDR3 runs 14 residues. Per germline, CDR1 SGHNT and CDR2 YYREEE (reference sequence). The ends lost 4 bases at V and 7 bases at J; junction bases unmatched: 10.

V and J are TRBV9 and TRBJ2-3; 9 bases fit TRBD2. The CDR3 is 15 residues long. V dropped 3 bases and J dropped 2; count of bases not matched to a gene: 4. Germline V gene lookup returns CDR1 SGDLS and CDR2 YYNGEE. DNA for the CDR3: TGTGCCAGCAGCGCTTCTAGCGGGGTCACAGATACGCAGTATTTT. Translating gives CASSASSGVTDTQYF.

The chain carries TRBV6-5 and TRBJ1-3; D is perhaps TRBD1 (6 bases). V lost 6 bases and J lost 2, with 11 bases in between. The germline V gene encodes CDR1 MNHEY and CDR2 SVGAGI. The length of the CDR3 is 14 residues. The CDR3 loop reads CASRAGQTGNTIYF. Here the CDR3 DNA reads TGTGCCAGCAGGGCTGGACAGACTGGAAACACCATATATTTT.

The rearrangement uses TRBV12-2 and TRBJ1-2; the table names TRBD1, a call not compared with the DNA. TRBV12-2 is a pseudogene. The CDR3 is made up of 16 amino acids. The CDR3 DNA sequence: TGTGCAAGTCGCCCTACTTACTCCAGACAGGGGCATGGCTACACCTTC. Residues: CASRPTYSRQGHGYTF.